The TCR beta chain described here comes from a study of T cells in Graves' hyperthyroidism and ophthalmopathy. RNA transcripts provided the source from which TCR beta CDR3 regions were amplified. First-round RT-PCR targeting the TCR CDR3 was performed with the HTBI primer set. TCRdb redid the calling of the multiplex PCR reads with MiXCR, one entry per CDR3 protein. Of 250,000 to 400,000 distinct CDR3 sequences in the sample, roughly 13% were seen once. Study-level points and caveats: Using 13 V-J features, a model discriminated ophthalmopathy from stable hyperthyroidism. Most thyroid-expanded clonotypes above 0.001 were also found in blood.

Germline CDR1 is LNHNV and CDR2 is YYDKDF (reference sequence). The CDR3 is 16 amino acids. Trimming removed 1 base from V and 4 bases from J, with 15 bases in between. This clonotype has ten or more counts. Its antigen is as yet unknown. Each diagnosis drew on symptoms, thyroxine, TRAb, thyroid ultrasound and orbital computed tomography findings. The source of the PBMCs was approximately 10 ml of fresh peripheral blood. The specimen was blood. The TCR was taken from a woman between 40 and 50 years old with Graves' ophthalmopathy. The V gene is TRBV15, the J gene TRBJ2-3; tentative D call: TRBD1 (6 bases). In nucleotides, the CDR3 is TGTGCCACCAGCAGAGGTACAGGGACAATCCCAGATACGCAGTATTTT. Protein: CATSRGTGTIPDTQYF.